This passage covers 20 T cell receptor beta chains from one sample sequenced in a study of blood T cell repertoires in COVID-19. Sequenced by immunoSEQ multiplex PCR; TCRdb stores in-frame clones only, minus some. The sample holds about 220,000 clones, around 80% seen once. The sample consisted of peripheral blood. The receptors come from a woman aged 50 to 65 with acute or convalescent COVID-19.

The genes are TRBV5-1 and TRBJ2-1, with 8 bases identical to TRBD1. Looked up from germline, CDR1 is SGHRS and CDR2 is YFSETQ. The CDR3 length is 16 residues. V gave up 0 bases and J gave up 9 bases; unmatched junction bases: 11. The CDR3 sequence: CASSLDGTRGQPEQFF. The DNA of the CDR3 is TGCGCCAGCAGCTTGGATGGGACCAGGGGGCAGCCTGAGCAGTTCTTC.

This chain uses TRBV27 with TRBJ2-3; 9 bases match TRBD2. Germline values: CDR1 MNHEY, CDR2 SMNVEV (reference sequence). Trimming cost V 10 bases and J 3 bases; bases outside gene matches: 14. The CDR3 loop spans 16 amino acids. Here the CDR3 reads CATSLGVAGETDTQYF. The DNA of the CDR3 is TGTGCCACCTCCCTCGGGGTAGCGGGGGAGACAGATACGCAGTATTTT.

This chain uses TRBV18 with TRBJ1-1; 8 positions match TRBD1. CDR1 is KGHSH, CDR2 LQKENI, per germline. The CDR3 consists of 14 residues. V shed 3 bases and J 3 bases; nucleotides not matched to a gene: 3. CDR3 amino acids: CASSPTQGDTEAFF. The DNA for the CDR3 is TGTGCCAGCTCACCGACACAGGGGGACACTGAAGCTTTCTTT. Filled out from reference TRBV18 and TRBJ1-1, the complete variable domain reads NAGVMQNPRHLVRRRGQEARLRCSPMKGHSHVYWYRQLPEEGLKFMVYLQKENIIDESGMPKERFSAEFPKEGPSILRIQQVVRGDSAAYFCASSPTQGDTEAFFGQGTRLTVV.

This chain links TRBV24-1 with TRBJ1-5, with D possibly matching TRBD1 (5 bases). Germline CDR1 and CDR2: KGHDR and SFDVKD. This CDR3 region has 14 residues. V was trimmed by 9 bases and J by 0 bases, leaving 11 bases between them. The CDR3 DNA is TGTGCCACCGGACACCATAATAGCAATCAGCCCCAGCATTTT. The encoded protein is CATGHHNSNQPQHF.

The V and J genes are TRBV6-5 and TRBJ2-1; D remains unclear. The CDR3 length is 16 residues. V was clipped by 0 bases and J by 0 bases, with 9 bases between them. CDR1 is MNHEY, CDR2 SVGAGI, per germline. DNA of the CDR3: TGTGCCAGCAGTTACTCTAGCTCAAGCTCCTACAATGAGCAGTTCTTC. Translating it yields CASSYSSSSSYNEQFF.

V gene TRBV30 combines with J gene TRBJ2-1; 10 bases are a match to TRBD1. CDR1 is GTSNPN and CDR2 is SVGIG in the germline V gene (reference sequence). With V trimmed by 3 bases and J by 3 bases, 11 bases remained unmatched. This CDR3 region has 17 residues. CDR3 amino acids: CAWRALGGTGVYNEQFF. As DNA, the CDR3 is TGTGCCTGGAGGGCCTTGGGGGGGACAGGGGTCTACAATGAGCAGTTCTTC.

J is TRBJ1-1 and V is TRBV2; TRBD1 is a possible D gene (5 bases). The V gene's germline CDR1 is SNHLY and CDR2 FYNNEI. Trimming cost V 8 bases and J 0 bases, with 13 bases left between them. This CDR3 has 14 amino acids. CDR3 bases: TGTGCCAGCGGGGGACTTACGATGAACACTGAAGCTTTCTTT. Translated, it gives CASGGLTMNTEAFF. The full variable domain, completed using reference TRBV2 and TRBJ1-1, is EPEVTQTPSHQVTQMGQEVILRCVPISNHLYFYWYRQILGQKVEFLVSFYNNEISEKSEIFDDQFSVERPDGSNFTLKIRSTKLEDSAMYFCASGGLTMNTEAFFGQGTRLTVV.

The gene calls are TRBV11-1 and TRBJ2-1; D is perhaps TRBD2 (6 bases). Trimming took off 3 bases at V and 8 bases at J, with 11 bases between the two ends. Germline-derived CDR1 and CDR2 are SGHAT and FQDESV (reference sequence). The CDR3 extends over 13 amino acids. The CDR3 here is CASSLTSADEQFF. CDR3 bases: TGTGCCAGCAGCTTGACTAGTGCCGATGAGCAGTTCTTC.

The V and J genes are TRBV10-1 and TRBJ2-3; 7 positions agree with TRBD1. Trimming at V came to 6 bases and at J to 0 bases, leaving 6 bases not matched to a gene. This CDR3 contains 15 residues. Germline CDR1 reads WNHNN; CDR2 reads SYGVQD (reference sequence). The CDR3 sequence: CASRPGTESTDTQYF. The CDR3 DNA follows: TGCGCCAGCAGACCCGGGACAGAGAGCACAGATACGCAGTATTTT.

The rearrangement links TRBV19 to TRBJ2-1, with D unresolved. Germline V gene data show CDR1 as LNHDA and CDR2 as SQIVND (reference sequence). This CDR3 region has 13 residues. V was clipped by 3 bases and J by 4 bases, with 7 bases between them. CDR3 DNA sequence: TGTGCCAGTAGTATTAACAGATACAATGAGCAGTTCTTC. Translation: CASSINRYNEQFF.

The genes are TRBV5-6 and TRBJ1-3; D is unclear. V shed 3 bases and J shed 0 bases, with 10 bases lying between them. CDR1 is SGHDT, CDR2 YYEEEE, per germline. This CDR3 is built from 15 residues. CDR3 sequence: CASSSVASSGNTIYF. The CDR3 DNA follows: TGTGCCAGCAGCTCCGTCGCCAGCTCTGGAAACACCATATATTTT.

This chain joins TRBV27 and TRBJ1-5; D gene uncertain. The V and J ends lost 6 bases and 1 base respectively, with 13 bases between them. Germline-derived CDR1 and CDR2 are MNHEY and SMNVEV (reference sequence). The CDR3 runs 15 residues. CDR3 sequence: CASSQGRVSNQPQHF. CDR3 DNA sequence: TGTGCCAGCAGCCAAGGGAGGGTGAGCAATCAGCCCCAGCATTTT.

The chain joins TRBV6-5 to TRBJ1-2, with D possibly TRBD1 on 6 matching bases. Trimming took off 10 bases at V and 8 bases at J, with 17 bases between the two ends. The CDR3 has 12 residues. Looked up from germline, CDR1 is MNHEY and CDR2 is SVGAGI. The DNA for the CDR3 is TGTGCCACCAACTACAGGGAAGAAGGCTACACCTTC. Its translation is CATNYREEGYTF.

The genes are TRBV2 and TRBJ2-6; D possibly corresponds to TRBD2 (5 bases). The length of the CDR3 is 15 residues. The germline V and J ends were trimmed by 4 bases and 0 bases, with 7 bases remaining between them. Per germline, CDR1 SNHLY and CDR2 FYNNEI. This CDR3 is CASSAGFSGANVLTF. The DNA of the CDR3 is TGTGCCAGCAGTGCGGGATTCTCTGGGGCCAACGTCCTGACTTTC.

This clone appeared a few times. The chain carries TRBV7-3 and TRBJ2-3; a possible D gene is TRBD2 (6 bases). Germline V gene sequence: CDR1 SGHTA, CDR2 FQGTGA. Trimming pared 1 base from V and 0 bases from J, leaving 8 bases between. The CDR3 consists of 15 residues. The CDR3 DNA reads TGTGCCAGCAGCTTAATGGGGACTAGCACAGATACGCAGTATTTT. This gives the protein CASSLMGTSTDTQYF.

The chain couples TRBV7-9 to TRBJ2-1; no definite D call. From germline, CDR1 is SEHNR and CDR2 FQNEAQ (reference sequence). The V end was cut by 5 bases, the J end by 2 bases, with 13 bases between. The CDR3 sequence is 15 residues long. The CDR3 loop reads CASSPREGAYNEQFF. The CDR3 bases are TGTGCCAGCAGCCCTCGAGAAGGAGCCTACAATGAGCAGTTCTTC. The whole variable domain, remainder taken from reference TRBV7-9 and TRBJ2-1, is DTGVSQNPRHKITKRGQNVTFRCDPISEHNRLYWYRQTLGQGPEFLTYFQNEAQLEKSRLLSDRFSAERPKGSFSTLEIQRTEQGDSAMYLCASSPREGAYNEQFFGPGTRLTVL.

V usage is TRBV7-2 and J usage is TRBJ2-7, with 9 bases matching TRBD2. The germline CDR1 and CDR2 sequences are SGHTA and FQGNSA. Losses at the gene ends were 1 base for V and 3 bases for J; bases not matched to a gene: 10. This CDR3 is 17 amino acids long. The CDR3 loop reads CASSLVGSGSFSYEQYF. The CDR3 DNA reads TGTGCCAGCAGCTTAGTAGGTAGCGGGAGTTTTAGCTACGAGCAGTACTTC.

V is TRBV19 and J is TRBJ2-7, with 9 bases identical to TRBD1. Germline V gene lookup returns CDR1 LNHDA and CDR2 SQIVND (reference sequence). Germline trimming cut 5 bases from V and 3 bases from J; bases unmatched to any gene: 11. The CDR3 has 16 residues. CDR3 bases: TGTGCCAGTAGTGCGTACGGACAGGGGACCTTCTACGAGCAGTACTTC. This sequence encodes CASSAYGQGTFYEQYF.

CDR3 DNA: TGTGCCACCAGCGGCGGCGTGACCCAGTATGAGCAGTTCTTC. Protein sequence: CATSGGVTQYEQFF. The rearrangement joins TRBV15 to TRBJ2-1, with D hard to call. The ends were cut back, 5 bases at V and 8 bases at J, with 16 bases in the middle. There are 14 residues in the CDR3. The germline CDR1 and CDR2 sequences are LNHNV and YYDKDF (reference sequence).

The V gene is TRBV18, the J gene TRBJ2-7; D is undetermined. Trimming stripped 0 bases from V and 2 bases from J, with 14 bases between. This CDR3 region has 16 residues. Germline lookup yields CDR1 KGHSH and CDR2 LQKENI. The CDR3 loop is CASSPPAGPWTYEQYF. CDR3 nucleotide sequence: TGTGCCAGCTCACCACCGGCAGGCCCGTGGACCTACGAGCAGTACTTC.